The sequence of this T cell receptor beta chain was determined in a study of T cell changes during pregnancy in multiple sclerosis. There are 15 residues in the CDR3. The V gene end was trimmed by 2 bases and the J gene end by 3 bases; junction bases not matched to a gene: 2. In germline, CDR1 is SGHRS, CDR2 YFSETQ. Sequencing was performed with immunoSEQ multiplex PCR; in TCRdb, only in-frame clones are kept and a portion is missing. In the table there are 80,000 to 100,000 clones, 90% to 95% of which are singletons. The rearrangement links TRBV5-1 to TRBJ1-4, with 9 bases aligning to TRBD1. This specimen consisted of peripheral blood, obtained after pregnancy. This clonotype originated in a female donor with multiple sclerosis, enrolled in a pregnancy study. The chain's CDR3 is CASSFGDRANEKLFF. CDR3 DNA: TGCGCCAGCAGCTTTGGGGACAGGGCTAATGAAAAACTGTTTTTT.